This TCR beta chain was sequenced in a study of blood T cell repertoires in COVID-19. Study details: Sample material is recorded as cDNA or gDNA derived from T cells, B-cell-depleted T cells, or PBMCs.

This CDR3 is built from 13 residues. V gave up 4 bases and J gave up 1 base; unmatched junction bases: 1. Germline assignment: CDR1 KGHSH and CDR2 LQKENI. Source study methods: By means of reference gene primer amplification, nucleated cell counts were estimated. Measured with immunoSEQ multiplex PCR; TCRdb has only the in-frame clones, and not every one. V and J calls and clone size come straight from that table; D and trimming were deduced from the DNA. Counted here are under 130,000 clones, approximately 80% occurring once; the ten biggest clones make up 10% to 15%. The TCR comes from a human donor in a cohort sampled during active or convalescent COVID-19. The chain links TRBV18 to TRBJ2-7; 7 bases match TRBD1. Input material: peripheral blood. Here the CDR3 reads CASSRDSSYEQYF. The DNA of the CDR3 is TGTGCCAGCTCACGGGACAGTTCCTACGAGCAGTACTTC.